A single sample gave rise to the 27 T cell receptor beta chains below, sequenced in a study of T cell responses to AZD1222 COVID-19 vaccine. TCRdb's copy holds only in-frame clones and misses some; the assay was immunoSEQ multiplex PCR. The sample carries some 80,000 clones, 86% recorded once. Sample: peripheral blood, taken on day 0 of AZD1222 vaccination. Receptor source: an adult in good health.

The gene calls are TRBV4-1 and TRBJ1-5, with 8 bases matching TRBD1. Germline V lookup: CDR1 MGHRA, CDR2 YSYEKL. The CDR3 runs 17 residues. Germline trimming cut 2 bases from V and 3 bases from J; bases unmatched to any gene: 9. CDR3 amino acids: CASSQIPPRGHNQPQHF. The CDR3 region has the DNA TGCGCCAGCAGCCAAATACCGCCCAGGGGGCACAATCAGCCCCAGCATTTT.

The chain uses TRBV6-5 and TRBJ2-2; TRBD1 matches at 11 bases. The CDR3 has 15 amino acids. Germline CDR1 MNHEY, CDR2 SVGAGI. The J segment lost 9 bases and the V segment lost 5 bases, leaving 8 bases of the junction unmatched. Here the CDR3 reads CASSLGQGARRELFF. The CDR3 coding sequence is TGTGCCAGCAGTCTCGGACAGGGGGCGCGGCGGGAGCTGTTTTTT.

V and J are TRBV5-1 and TRBJ2-1; 11 bases map to TRBD2. V lost 2 bases and J lost 7; bases outside the gene matches: 5. Germline-derived CDR1 and CDR2 are SGHRS and YFSETQ. This CDR3 has 15 amino acids. CDR3 loop: CASSLLAGAENEQFF. The CDR3 DNA reads TGCGCCAGCAGCTTACTAGCGGGGGCCGAGAATGAGCAGTTCTTC.

This clone was counted a few times. The chain combines TRBV7-8 with TRBJ1-5; D perhaps matches TRBD1 (5 bases). Looked up from germline, CDR1 is SGHVS and CDR2 is FQNEAQ. The V gene lost 5 bases and the J gene lost 2 bases, with 19 bases spanning the gap. CDR3 length equals 17 residues. The CDR3 loop is CASSLGARGGGNQPQHF. The DNA of the CDR3 is TGTGCCAGCAGCCTAGGGGCGCGGGGTGGGGGCAATCAGCCCCAGCATTTT. The full variable domain, rest sourced from reference TRBV7-8 and TRBJ1-5, is GAGVSQSPRYKVAKRGQDVALRCDPISGHVSLFWYQQALGQGPEFLTYFQNEAQLDKSGLPSDRFFAERPEGSVSTLKIQRTQQEDSAVYLCASSLGARGGGNQPQHFGDGTRLSIL.

The J gene is TRBJ2-2, the V gene TRBV7-2; unclear D gene. From germline, CDR1 is SGHTA and CDR2 FQGNSA. CDR3 size: 15 residues. The V end lost 1 base, the J end lost 1 base, and 7 bases lay between the germline ends. The CDR3 is CASSLGGKNTGELFF. The CDR3 nucleotides are TGTGCCAGCAGCTTAGGAGGAAAGAACACCGGGGAGCTGTTTTTT.

A single count supports this clone. The chain recombines TRBV6-5 with TRBJ2-3; 8 bases are shared with TRBD2. The CDR3 is 15 amino acids. The V gene end was trimmed by 5 bases and the J gene end by 1 base; junction bases not matched to a gene: 5. Germline V CDR1 and CDR2: MNHEY, SVGAGI. CDR3 region: CASSQILAGTDTQYF. For the CDR3, the DNA is TGTGCCAGCAGTCAGATACTAGCGGGCACAGATACGCAGTATTTT.

The CDR3: CASAADTYYGYTF. The CDR3 region has the DNA TGTGCCAGCGCTGCGGACACGTACTATGGCTACACCTTC. The J gene is TRBJ1-2, the V gene TRBV19; D perhaps matches TRBD1 (5 bases). V lost 9 bases, J lost 3 bases, and 14 bases lay in between. Germline V gene lookup returns CDR1 LNHDA and CDR2 SQIVND (reference sequence). The CDR3 loop spans 13 amino acids.

The rearrangement links TRBV2 to TRBJ2-7; D tentatively reads TRBD1 or TRBD2 (7 bases each). Germline V CDR1 and CDR2: SNHLY, FYNNEI. V lost 7 bases and J 2 bases, leaving 15 bases between the germline ends. The CDR3 sequence is 14 residues long. CDR3: CASKGASGTYEQYF. The CDR3 DNA reads as TGTGCCAGCAAGGGGGCTAGCGGAACCTACGAGCAGTACTTC.

This clone was seen only a few times. As DNA, the CDR3 is TGTGCCAGCAGCTTAACTCCTATTGGGGGGAATCTAGCCAAAAACATTCAGTACTTC. It translates to CASSLTPIGGNLAKNIQYF. The rearrangement links TRBV7-9 to TRBJ2-4, with D possibly matching TRBD2 (6 bases). CDR3 length: 19 residues. V lost 2 bases, J lost 0 bases, and 20 bases lay in between. Germline lookup yields CDR1 SEHNR and CDR2 FQNEAQ (reference sequence).

The rearrangement links TRBV7-2 to TRBJ2-1, with 8 bases that match TRBD2. This CDR3 has 16 amino acids. Trimming cost V 2 bases and J 6 bases; bases outside gene matches: 9. The V gene's germline CDR1 is SGHTA and CDR2 FQGNSA. CDR3 loop: CASSLSSGGGGNEQFF. The DNA for the CDR3 is TGTGCCAGCAGCTTATCGAGCGGGGGAGGGGGCAATGAGCAGTTCTTC.

This clone was found a few times. The rearrangement joins TRBV5-6 to TRBJ1-1; a weak D match, TRBD1 (5 bases). There are 12 residues in the CDR3. V gave up 7 bases and J gave up 5 bases, with 12 bases separating them. In germline, CDR1 is SGHDT, CDR2 YYEEEE. DNA of the CDR3: TGTGCCAGCGGGACGCGGGTAACTGAAGCTTTCTTT. This encodes CASGTRVTEAFF.

This sequence joins TRBV29-1 and TRBJ1-2, with D unresolved. Trimming shortened V by 3 bases and J by 4 bases, and 15 bases separated the two germline ends. Germline V gene sequence: CDR1 SQVTM, CDR2 ANQGSEA. The CDR3 covers 14 residues. DNA of the CDR3: TGCAGCGTTGATGCAGGCGGGTCAAGCTATGGCTACACCTTC. Translating it yields CSVDAGGSSYGYTF.

The chain uses TRBV19 and TRBJ1-6; D unclear. Germline CDR1 and CDR2: LNHDA and SQIVND (reference sequence). The CDR3 is made up of 16 amino acids. V lost 4 bases, J lost 5 bases, and 15 bases lay in between. The CDR3 DNA is TGTGCCAGTAGTAGTGGAAATCGGCCGGATAATTCACCCCTCCACTTT. This codes for CASSSGNRPDNSPLHF.

The chain couples TRBV7-8 to TRBJ1-4, with D uncertain. Germline CDR1 is SGHVS and CDR2 is FQNEAQ. CDR3 length: 13 amino acids. Trimming took 0 bases from V and 8 from J, leaving 7 bases between them. The CDR3 protein is CASSLAPKEKLFF. Here the CDR3 DNA reads TGTGCCAGCAGCTTAGCGCCCAAAGAAAAACTGTTTTTT.

The CDR3 region is CASRGRTNTEAFF. The CDR3 bases are TGTGCCAGCAGGGGACGTACGAACACTGAAGCTTTCTTT. The V and J genes are TRBV2 and TRBJ1-1, with D possibly TRBD1 on 5 matching bases. Germline-derived CDR1 and CDR2 are SNHLY and FYNNEI. CDR3 length equals 13 residues. With 6 bases removed from V and 1 base from J, the gap between germline ends came to 9 bases.

The gene calls are TRBV19 and TRBJ2-1; perhaps D is TRBD1 or TRBD2 (6 bases each). Trimming took 8 bases from V and 9 from J, leaving 14 bases between them. This CDR3 has 12 amino acids. From germline, CDR1 is LNHDA and CDR2 SQIVND (reference sequence). The CDR3 DNA reads TGTGCCAGTTTAGGGGGGACGGGTGAGCAGTTCTTC. Its translation: CASLGGTGEQFF.

With respect to this clone: The DNA is left out, because the CDR3 cannot be placed on it with certainty; the CDR3 is given as TCRdb lists it. The chain combines TRBV21-1 with TRBJ2-7; TRBD2 is the table's D call and was not checked against the DNA. TRBV21-1 is a documented pseudogene. Both ends counted, the CDR3 spans 15 residues. CDR3: CARAFVAGGSYEQYF.

This chain links TRBV21-1 with TRBJ1-2. TRBV21-1 is a recognized pseudogene. This CDR3 has 11 amino acids. DNA of the CDR3: TGTGCCAGCAGCAAAGGGGAAGGGTCGGGATTC. Amino acid sequence: CASSKGEGSGF.

The V gene is TRBV7-9, the J gene TRBJ2-2; no reliable D call. This CDR3 spans 13 amino acids. The germline CDR1 and CDR2 sequences are SEHNR and FQNEAQ (reference sequence). V shed 3 bases and J shed 4 bases, with 6 bases lying between them. DNA for the CDR3: TGTGCCAGCAGCTTTAAACCCACCGGGGAGCTGTTTTTT. It is translated as CASSFKPTGELFF. Filled out from reference TRBV7-9 and TRBJ2-2, the complete variable domain reads DTGVSQNPRHKITKRGQNVTFRCDPISEHNRLYWYRQTLGQGPEFLTYFQNEAQLEKSRLLSDRFSAERPKGSFSTLEIQRTEQGDSAMYLCASSFKPTGELFFGEGSRLTVL.

J is TRBJ2-7 and V is TRBV7-2; 7 nucleotides align to TRBD2. V lost 5 bases to trimming and J lost 7 bases; unmatched junction nucleotides: 5. The CDR3 sequence is 12 residues long. Per the germline V gene, CDR1 is SGHTA and CDR2 is FQGNSA. The CDR3: CASSGRAEEQYF. CDR3 DNA: TGTGCCAGCAGCGGGAGGGCCGAAGAGCAGTACTTC.

The V gene is TRBV5-8, the J gene TRBJ2-2; tentative D call: TRBD1 (5 bases). Germline V lookup: CDR1 SGHTS, CDR2 YDEGEE. The length of the CDR3 is 14 residues. V lost 0 bases and J 6 bases, leaving 9 bases between the germline ends. The CDR3 sequence is CASSLVGAAGELFF. CDR3 nucleotide sequence: TGTGCCAGCAGCTTGGTAGGGGCGGCCGGGGAGCTGTTTTTT.

The chain links TRBV5-1 to TRBJ2-7; TRBD2 matches at 7 bases. Looked up from germline, CDR1 is SGHRS and CDR2 is YFSETQ. This CDR3 has 18 residues. V shed 4 bases, J shed 6 bases, and the junction held 22 bases outside the gene matches. CDR3: CASSPGGRDWLTRFEQYF. CDR3 in DNA: TGCGCCAGCAGCCCCGGGGGGAGGGATTGGCTTACCAGGTTCGAGCAGTACTTC.

The CDR3 loop reads CASSRGSGGRLGSYNEQFF. CDR3 in DNA: TGTGCCAGCAGCCGGGGGTCGGGCGGGAGGTTGGGCTCCTACAATGAGCAGTTCTTC. The rearrangement joins TRBV5-5 to TRBJ2-1; 8 nucleotides match TRBD2. Germline loops: CDR1 SGHKS, CDR2 YYEKEE (reference sequence). Trimming at V came to 4 bases and at J to 0 bases, leaving 15 bases not matched to a gene. This CDR3 has 19 residues.

V is TRBV18 and J is TRBJ2-5, with D uncertain. In germline, CDR1 is KGHSH, CDR2 LQKENI. The ends were cut back, 0 bases at V and 7 bases at J, with 18 bases in the middle. The CDR3 is 16 residues long. The CDR3 loop is CASSPPSRLGDGTQYF. CDR3 in DNA: TGTGCCAGCTCACCACCGTCTAGGCTGGGTGACGGGACCCAGTACTTC.

The gene calls are TRBV7-9 and TRBJ2-3, with TRBD2 identical over 14 bases. After removal of 1 base from V and 13 bases from J, the junction contained 13 bases not matched to a gene. CDR1 and CDR2 from the germline V gene are SEHNR and FQNEAQ (reference sequence). The CDR3 extends over 17 amino acids. Here the CDR3 reads CASSLGGLAGGPAVKYF. CDR3 DNA: TGTGCCAGCAGCTTAGGAGGACTAGCGGGGGGCCCCGCGGTAAAGTATTTT.

The genes are TRBV18 and TRBJ1-4; D possibly corresponds to TRBD1 (6 bases). CDR3 size: 16 residues. Per germline, CDR1 KGHSH and CDR2 LQKENI. With 6 bases removed from V and 7 bases from J, the gap between germline ends came to 21 bases. CDR3 sequence reads: CASSLDSPGDGEKLFF. CDR3 nucleotide sequence: TGTGCCAGCTCCCTGGACAGCCCGGGGGATGGTGAAAAACTGTTTTTT.

The gene calls are TRBV21-1 and TRBJ2-3; the table's D gene call, TRBD2, was not cross checked with the DNA. TRBV21-1 counts as a pseudogene. CDR3 length: 14 residues. DNA of the CDR3: TGTGCCAGCCCAGCGGGGGCCAGCACAGATACGCAGTATTTT. This gives the protein CASPAGASTDTQYF.